This entry is about one T cell receptor beta chain. Its specificity is not known. Other DNA sequences in this specimen translate into the identical CDR3. Trimming removed 5 bases from V and 1 base from J, with 10 bases in between. The V gene's germline CDR1 is SGHNT and CDR2 YYREEE (reference sequence). This CDR3 is built from 14 residues. TCRdb keeps only in-frame clones here, not all; method: immunoSEQ multiplex PCR. The sample includes about 110,000 clones, 85% to 95% of them seen just once. The entry originates in a study of graft-versus-host responses after intestinal transplantation. The J gene is TRBJ1-5, the V gene TRBV5-4; D is unresolved. The sequence derives from a human donor who was the organ donor for an intestinal transplant. The sequenced sample was unstimulated CD4+ T cells sorted from spleen or lymph node cells, obtained before transplant. CDR3 in amino acids: CASSSDGSNQPQHF. The CDR3 DNA sequence: TGTGCCAGCAGTTCCGACGGAAGCAATCAGCCCCAGCATTTT.